One sample yielded the 11 T cell receptor beta chains listed below, sequenced in a study of blood T cell dynamics during melanoma immunotherapy. Time point defined: pre-treatment baseline. Produced via immunoSEQ multiplex PCR; TCRdb's table is partial and in-frame only. The sample shows approximately 25,000 clones, about 83% of them seen only once. Specimen: blood, collected from a patient treated with checkpoint blockade. These receptors were taken from a human donor with melanoma.

This sequence joins TRBV27 and TRBJ2-3; D may match TRBD1 or TRBD2 (7 bases each). The CDR3 runs to 15 residues. Trimming stripped 2 bases from V and 11 bases from J, with 20 bases between. From germline, CDR1 is MNHEY and CDR2 SMNVEV (reference sequence). The CDR3 bases are TGTGCCAGCAGTTTAAGCCCGGTGGGACAGCGGGGGCAGTATTTT. This sequence encodes CASSLSPVGQRGQYF.

The chain couples TRBV25-1 to TRBJ1-2; D possibly corresponds to TRBD1 (5 bases). CDR3 length equals 13 residues. CDR1 and CDR2 from the germline V gene are MGHDK and SYGVNS. Trimming shortened V by 3 bases and J by 8 bases, and 13 bases separated the two germline ends. CDR3 in amino acids: CASSEYAGFGYTF. The DNA of the CDR3 is TGTGCCAGCAGTGAGTATGCAGGGTTCGGCTACACCTTC.

V is TRBV5-4 and J is TRBJ2-7; D call uncertain. Trimming took off 0 bases at V and 2 bases at J, with 6 bases between the two ends. The CDR3 sequence is 13 residues long. Germline V lookup: CDR1 SGHNT, CDR2 YYREEE (reference sequence). CDR3 coding DNA: TGTGCCAGCAGCTTGGGGGCCCCCTACGAGCAGTACTTC. Protein sequence: CASSLGAPYEQYF.

This chain connects TRBV5-4 to TRBJ2-3, with TRBD2 as a possible D gene (5 bases). The CDR3 extends over 16 amino acids. The germline gives CDR1 SGHNT, CDR2 YYREEE (reference sequence). With 0 bases removed from V and 0 bases from J, the gap between germline ends came to 11 bases. In DNA form, the CDR3 reads TGTGCCAGCAGCTTGGGTGGCGGGCGAAGCACAGATACGCAGTATTTT. It codes for CASSLGGGRSTDTQYF.

This chain connects TRBV11-2 to TRBJ2-5; possibly TRBD2 for D (6 bases). In germline, CDR1 is SGHAT, CDR2 FQNNGV. With 2 bases removed from V and 2 bases from J, the gap between germline ends came to 12 bases. The CDR3 contains 15 residues. The CDR3 protein is CASSLSEGMQETQYF. CDR3 nucleotides: TGTGCCAGCAGCTTATCGGAGGGAATGCAAGAGACCCAGTACTTC.

In this sample, this clone turned up once. V and J are TRBV7-8 and TRBJ2-5; 11 bases map to TRBD2. Germline CDR1 and CDR2: SGHVS and FQNEAQ. V dropped 2 bases and J dropped 4; count of bases not matched to a gene: 6. This CDR3 spans 16 amino acids. Written as DNA, the CDR3 is TGTGCCAGCAGCTTAAGATGGGGGACTAGCGGAGAGACCCAGTACTTC. Amino acid sequence: CASSLRWGTSGETQYF.

V usage is TRBV28 and J usage is TRBJ1-1, with a weak D call TRBD1 (5 bases). This CDR3 comprises 12 residues. The germline V gene encodes CDR1 MDHEN and CDR2 SYDVKM. Trimming took 3 bases from V and 11 from J, leaving 13 bases between them. CDR3 protein: CASSFQGPGAFF. For the CDR3, the DNA is TGTGCCAGCAGTTTTCAGGGCCCTGGGGCTTTCTTT.

The rearrangement uses TRBV25-1 and TRBJ2-7, with 7 bases that match TRBD1. Germline V gene data show CDR1 as MGHDK and CDR2 as SYGVNS. Unmatched junction bases numbered 9, after V lost 5 bases and J lost 5 bases. This CDR3 comprises 14 residues. The CDR3 loop reads CASSLQGYTDEQYF. In nucleotides, the CDR3 is TGTGCCAGCAGTCTACAGGGGTATACTGACGAGCAGTACTTC.

In its sample, this clone was seen once. V usage is TRBV10-3 and J usage is TRBJ1-1; TRBD1 might be the D (5 bases). The CDR3 extends over 16 amino acids. V lost 3 bases and J lost 1, with 15 bases in between. Germline V gene lookup returns CDR1 ENHRY and CDR2 SYGVKD. The chain's CDR3 is CAISDVQGPKNTEAFF. In DNA form, the CDR3 reads TGTGCCATCAGTGATGTCCAGGGTCCGAAGAACACTGAAGCTTTCTTT.

The V and J genes are TRBV9 and TRBJ1-5, with D hard to call. Trimming stripped 6 bases from V and 7 bases from J, with 11 bases between. The CDR3 sequence is 12 residues long. CDR1 SGDLS and CDR2 YYNGEE come from the germline V gene. CDR3 bases: TGTGCCAGCACCCCCCGAGCACAGCCCCAGCATTTT. The encoded protein is CASTPRAQPQHF.

Remarks on this clone: Germline is not matched at one junction end, which may reflect a read error. The rearrangement links TRBV7-2 to TRBJ2-4, with D perhaps assigned TRBD1 or TRBD2 (5 bases each). This CDR3 spans 14 amino acids. The V gene's germline CDR1 is SGHTA and CDR2 FQGNSA. The CDR3 region has the DNA TGTGCCAGCAGCTTAGTCGCACGGGGCGGGTTGTTGGACTTC. Translated, it gives CASSLVARGGLLDF.